This T cell receptor beta chain is drawn from a study of neurological immune-mediated disorders. Time point reported: longitudinal time-point 3. PBMCs numbering 2 million and stored at -80 C yielded the unsorted libraries. TCRdb re-analysed the 5' RACE reads in MiXCR, keeping a single row per CDR3 protein. Among approximately 100,000 distinct CDR3 sequences listed, approximately 11% were seen once. CDR1 and CDR2 from the germline V gene are MDHEN and SYDVKM. The CDR3 length is 15 residues. Trimming cost V 6 bases and J 2 bases; bases outside gene matches: 4. This clonotype came up many times. Its specificity is unknown. Findings and caveats of the study: Patients with HTLV-1-associated myelopathy showed the most TCR clonal expansion. Those with multiple sclerosis showed the least, falling below healthy controls.

The sequence was collected from a female donor with HTLV-1-associated myelopathy (HAM/TSP). The specimen was PBMCs. The chain employs TRBV28 and TRBJ2-2; 9 bases are a match to TRBD2. The CDR3 sequence: CASSRSGGNTGELFF. For the CDR3, the DNA is TGTGCCAGCAGCCGTAGCGGGGGCAACACCGGGGAGCTGTTTTTT.